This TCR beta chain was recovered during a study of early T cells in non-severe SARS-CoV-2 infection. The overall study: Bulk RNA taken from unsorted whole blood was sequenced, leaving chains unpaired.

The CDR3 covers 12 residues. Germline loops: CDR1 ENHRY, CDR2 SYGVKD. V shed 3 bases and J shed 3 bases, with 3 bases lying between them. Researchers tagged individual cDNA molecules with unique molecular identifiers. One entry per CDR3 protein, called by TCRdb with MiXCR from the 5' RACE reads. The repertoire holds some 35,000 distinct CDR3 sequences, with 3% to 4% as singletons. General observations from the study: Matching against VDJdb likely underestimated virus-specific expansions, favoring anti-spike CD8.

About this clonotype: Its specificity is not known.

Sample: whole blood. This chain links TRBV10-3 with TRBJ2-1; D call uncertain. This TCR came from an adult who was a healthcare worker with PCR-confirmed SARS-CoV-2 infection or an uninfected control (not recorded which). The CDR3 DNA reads TGTGCCATCAGTGACCTCTACAATGAGCAGTTCTTC. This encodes CAISDLYNEQFF.